These T cell receptor beta chains were read from a single sample in a study of cytomegalovirus exposure and HLA in healthy donors. Produced via immunoSEQ multiplex PCR; TCRdb's table is partial and in-frame only. The sample has around 110,000 clones; approximately 79% are singletons. The sample was PBMCs. These receptors were obtained from a young man in good health and CMV-seronegative. Both conserved end residues are part of each CDR3. D genes are given only for firm matches. Size values are once, few and many counts, or a class for expanded clones, and some rows have none.

TRBV7-2	TRBD1	TRBJ2-7	NA	CASSDRTGYEQYF	TGTGCCAGCAGCGACCGGACAGGCTACGAGCAGTACTTC
TRBV13	TRBD1	TRBJ1-3	NA	CASSLGRGDTIYF	TGTGCCAGCAGCTTGGGCAGGGGGGACACCATATATTTT
TRBV6-5	NA	TRBJ1-1	NA	CASSYPLEFTEAFF	TGTGCCAGCAGTTACCCTTTAGAGTTCACTGAAGCTTTCTTT
TRBV11-2	NA	TRBJ2-7	few	CASSLVTGVSYEQYF	TGTGCCAGCAGCTTAGTAACAGGAGTCTCCTACGAGCAGTACTTC
TRBV11-2	NA	TRBJ2-7	NA	CASSLAVETGGTKPYEQYF	TGTGCCAGCAGCTTAGCTGTCGAAACTGGGGGGACGAAACCCTACGAGCAGTACTTC
TRBV19	TRBD1	TRBJ2-5	NA	CASGTVRGETQYF	TGTGCCAGTGGGACAGTAAGGGGAGAGACCCAGTACTTC
TRBV6-1	NA	TRBJ2-4	NA	CASSSQGPADIQYF	TGTGCCAGCAGTTCCCAGGGCCCCGCGGACATTCAGTACTTC
TRBV28	NA	TRBJ2-4	NA	CASSPPGTLAKNSQYF	TGTGCCAGCAGTCCCCCAGGGACTCTAGCCAAAAACAGTCAGTACTTC
TRBV6-5	NA	TRBJ2-7	NA	CASSETGTPYEQYF	TGTGCCAGCAGTGAAACAGGTACCCCCTACGAGCAGTACTTC
TRBV15	TRBD2	TRBJ2-7	few	CATSKGLGPYEQYF	TGTGCCACCAGCAAAGGACTAGGGCCCTACGAGCAGTACTTC
TRBV2	NA	TRBJ2-7	NA	CASPVIGGASYEQYF	TGTGCCAGCCCTGTGATTGGTGGGGCCTCCTACGAGCAGTACTTC
TRBV11-2	NA	TRBJ1-3	NA	CASSQARGNTIYF	TGTGCCAGCAGCCAGGCCAGGGGAAACACCATATATTTT
TRBV18	NA	TRBJ1-1	NA	CASSNPDSEAFF	TGTGCCAGCTCTAACCCCGACAGTGAAGCTTTCTTT
TRBV5-1	TRBD1	TRBJ2-5	few	CASSTGTGGLETQYF	TGCGCCAGCAGCACCGGGACAGGGGGCTTGGAGACCCAGTACTTC
TRBV5-1	NA	TRBJ1-5	NA	CASSESGNQPQHF	TGCGCCAGCAGCGAATCGGGCAATCAGCCCCAGCATTTT
TRBV2	TRBD1	TRBJ2-3	NA	CASKFGTGGGTDTQYF	TGTGCCAGCAAATTCGGGACAGGGGGGGGCACAGATACGCAGTATTTT
TRBV28	NA	TRBJ2-3	NA	CASSETGVTSKDF	TGTGCCAGCAGTGAGACAGGGGTGACTAGCAAAGATTTT
TRBV10-3	TRBD2	TRBJ2-7	NA	CAISETRGGDEQYF	TGTGCCATCAGTGAAACCCGGGGGGGAGACGAGCAGTACTTC
TRBV18	NA	TRBJ1-1	NA	CASSTPRNTEAFF	TGTGCCAGCTCAACCCCCAGGAACACTGAAGCTTTCTTT
TRBV2	TRBD1	TRBJ1-1	NA	CASSGQGYTEAFF	TGTGCCAGCAGCGGACAGGGTTATACTGAAGCTTTCTTT
TRBV6-5	TRBD1	TRBJ1-2	NA	CASSYTAQGAGGYTF	TGTGCCAGCAGTTACACCGCACAGGGGGCTGGGGGCTACACCTTC
TRBV5-5	TRBD1	TRBJ2-3	NA	CASSRIWRDRVISDTQYF	TGTGCCAGCAGCCGCATCTGGAGGGACAGGGTAATTTCAGATACGCAGTATTTT
TRBV7-9	NA	TRBJ1-2	NA	CASSLSVEQGNYGYTF	TGTGCCAGCAGCTTAAGTGTTGAGCAGGGAAACTATGGCTACACCTTC
TRBV4-1	TRBD2	TRBJ2-1	NA	CASSQEAASGGEQFF	TGCGCCAGCAGCCAAGAGGCGGCTAGCGGGGGAGAGCAGTTCTTC
TRBV5-1	TRBD1	TRBJ2-3	once	CASRPGGTGVSDTQYF	TGCGCCAGCAGACCGGGGGGGACAGGGGTATCAGATACGCAGTATTTT
TRBV9	TRBD2	TRBJ2-5	NA	CASSVSLSGGEETQYF	TGTGCCAGCAGCGTCTCGCTTAGCGGGGGGGAAGAGACCCAGTACTTC
TRBV2	TRBD1	TRBJ2-7	NA	CASRRGPTGGEQYF	TGTGCCAGCAGACGAGGGCCGACAGGGGGCGAGCAGTACTTC
TRBV28	NA	TRBJ1-5	NA	CASGTLLLENQPQHF	TGTGCCAGCGGAACCCTGCTCCTAGAGAATCAGCCCCAGCATTTT
TRBV28	NA	TRBJ2-7	NA	CASSLGLTYEQYF	TGTGCCAGCAGTTTAGGTCTAACCTACGAGCAGTACTTC
TRBV9	TRBD1	TRBJ1-3	NA	CASSVTPLDRNSGNTIYF	TGTGCCAGCAGCGTAACCCCTCTGGACAGGAACTCTGGAAACACCATATATTTT
TRBV7-9	NA	TRBJ2-1	once	CASSEDRGNEQFF	TGTGCCAGCAGCGAGGACCGGGGCAATGAGCAGTTCTTC
TRBV5-1	NA	TRBJ1-3	NA	CASSLQGTGNTIYF	TGCGCCAGCAGCTTGCAGGGGACTGGAAACACCATATATTTT
TRBV11-3	NA	TRBJ2-1	NA	CASSPGAWQGEDEQFF	TGTGCCAGCAGCCCGGGCGCCTGGCAGGGGGAGGATGAGCAGTTCTTC
TRBV10-2	TRBD1	TRBJ1-4	once	CASSEHRGFPNEKLFF	TGCGCCAGCAGTGAGCACAGGGGTTTCCCTAATGAAAAACTGTTTTTT
TRBV28	NA	TRBJ1-5	NA	CASLATPGNNQPQHF	TGTGCCAGCTTGGCTACGCCGGGGAACAATCAGCCCCAGCATTTT
TRBV5-1	NA	TRBJ2-1	NA	CASSLGRAGINEQFF	TGCGCCAGCAGCTTGGGTAGGGCAGGGATCAATGAGCAGTTCTTC
TRBV7-8	NA	TRBJ2-7	few	CASSLDRGSYAWYF	TGTGCCAGCAGCTTAGATCGCGGATCCTACGCCTGGTACTTC
TRBV4-1	NA	TRBJ1-5	NA	CASSHGGNQPQHF	TGCGCCAGCAGCCACGGGGGCAATCAGCCCCAGCATTTT
TRBV27	NA	TRBJ1-2	NA	CASSLNSRFPLYGYTF	TGTGCCAGCAGTTTAAATTCTCGGTTCCCCCTTTATGGCTACACCTTC
TRBV6-1	NA	TRBJ2-7	NA	CASRAQGNNEQYF	TGTGCCAGCAGAGCCCAGGGTAATAACGAGCAGTACTTC
TRBV18	NA	TRBJ1-6	NA	CASSPLSNLRDSPLHF	TGTGCCAGCTCACCACTTTCCAATTTGCGAGATTCACCCCTCCACTTT
TRBV12-2	NA	TRBJ2-7	NA	CASRSGQPYEQYF	TGTGCAAGTCGCTCGGGACAGCCCTACGAGCAGTACTTC
TRBV28	NA	TRBJ1-5	NA	CASMNGEGSNQPQHF	TGTGCCAGCATGAACGGGGAAGGGAGCAATCAGCCCCAGCATTTT
TRBV15	NA	TRBJ1-5	NA	CATSRELGSGQPQHF	TGTGCCACCAGCAGAGAGTTAGGGAGCGGTCAGCCCCAGCATTTT
TRBV27	TRBD1	TRBJ1-2	NA	CASSLGGQAGYGYTF	TGTGCCAGCAGTTTAGGAGGACAGGCGGGCTATGGCTACACCTTC
TRBV19	TRBD1	TRBJ2-7	NA	CASSHDRRGTEIYEQYF	TGTGCCAGTTCCCACGATAGAAGAGGGACAGAGATCTACGAGCAGTACTTC
TRBV13	NA	TRBJ1-1	NA	CASRMGGLGPEAFF	TGTGCCAGCAGGATGGGGGGTCTGGGGCCTGAAGCTTTCTTT
TRBV28	NA	TRBJ1-2	NA	CASSQQGSYGYTF	TGTGCCAGCAGCCAACAGGGCTCCTATGGCTACACCTTC
TRBV5-1	NA	TRBJ2-1	NA	CASFPQGTYNEQFF	TGCGCCAGCTTTCCCCAGGGGACCTACAATGAGCAGTTCTTC
TRBV5-1	NA	TRBJ2-2	NA	CASSNTRVFNTGELFF	TGCGCCAGCAGCAATACCCGCGTCTTCAACACCGGGGAGCTGTTTTTT
TRBV4-1	TRBD2	TRBJ2-1	NA	CASSQVPGSGGNNEQFF	TGCGCCAGCAGCCAAGTCCCGGGGAGCGGGGGAAACAATGAGCAGTTCTTC
TRBV11-3	NA	TRBJ2-1	NA	CASSLDRGSYEQFF	TGTGCCAGCAGCTTAGATCGGGGGTCCTATGAGCAGTTCTTC
TRBV7-2	TRBD1	TRBJ1-6	NA	CVSSLATGAYNSPLHF	TGTGTCAGCAGCTTAGCAACAGGGGCCTATAATTCACCCCTCCACTTT
TRBV7-9	NA	TRBJ2-5	NA	CASSSLGLDQETQYF	TGTGCCAGCAGCTCACTGGGCCTGGACCAAGAGACCCAGTACTTC
TRBV7-7	TRBD1	TRBJ2-7	NA	CASSPRGAGGQHEQYF	TGTGCCAGCAGCCCCCGAGGGGCAGGGGGTCAACACGAGCAGTACTTC
TRBV28	TRBD1	TRBJ2-7	NA	CASRRDRGTYEQYF	TGTGCCAGCAGGCGGGACAGGGGCACCTACGAGCAGTACTTC
TRBV15	NA	TRBJ1-4	few	CATSREVVGEKLFF	TGTGCCACCAGCAGGGAGGTTGTCGGTGAAAAACTGTTTTTT
TRBV29-1	NA	TRBJ1-1	NA	CSAKTPGGWGNTEAFF	TGCAGCGCAAAGACCCCCGGGGGTTGGGGGAACACTGAAGCTTTCTTT
TRBV29-1	TRBD1	TRBJ2-7	NA	CSVGTGGSYEQYF	TGCAGCGTAGGGACAGGGGGCAGCTACGAGCAGTACTTC
TRBV6-5	TRBD1	TRBJ2-5	NA	CASKPGQGYQETQYF	TGTGCCAGCAAACCGGGACAGGGGTACCAAGAGACCCAGTACTTC